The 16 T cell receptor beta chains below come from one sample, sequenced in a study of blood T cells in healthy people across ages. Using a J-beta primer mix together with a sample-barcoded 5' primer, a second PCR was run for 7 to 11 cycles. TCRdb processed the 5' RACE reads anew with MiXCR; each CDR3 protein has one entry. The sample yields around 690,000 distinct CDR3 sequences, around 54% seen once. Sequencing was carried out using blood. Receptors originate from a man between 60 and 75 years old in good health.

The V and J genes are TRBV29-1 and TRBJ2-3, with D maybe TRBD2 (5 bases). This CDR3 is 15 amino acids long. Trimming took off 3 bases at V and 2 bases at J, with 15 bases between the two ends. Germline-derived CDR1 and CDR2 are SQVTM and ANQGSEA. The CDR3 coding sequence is TGCAGCGTTGACGGGGTAGATCAAATCACAGATACGCAGTATTTT. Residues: CSVDGVDQITDTQYF.

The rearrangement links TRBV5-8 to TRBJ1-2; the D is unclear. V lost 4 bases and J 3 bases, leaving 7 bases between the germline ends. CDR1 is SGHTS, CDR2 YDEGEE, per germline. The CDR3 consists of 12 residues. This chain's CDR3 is CASSPEHYGYTF. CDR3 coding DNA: TGTGCCAGCAGCCCGGAGCACTATGGCTACACCTTC.

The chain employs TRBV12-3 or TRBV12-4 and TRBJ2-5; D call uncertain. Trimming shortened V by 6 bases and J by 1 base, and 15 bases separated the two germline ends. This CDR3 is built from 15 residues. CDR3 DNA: TGTGCCAGCAGCCGACAACTTGCTCCCCAAGAGACCCAGTACTTC. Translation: CASSRQLAPQETQYF.

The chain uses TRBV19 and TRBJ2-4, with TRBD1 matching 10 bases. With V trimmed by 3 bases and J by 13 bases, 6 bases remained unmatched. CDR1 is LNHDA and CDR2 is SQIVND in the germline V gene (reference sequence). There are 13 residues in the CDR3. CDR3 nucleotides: TGTGCCAGTAGTATGCGGGACAGGGGAGAGCAGTACTTC. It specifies CASSMRDRGEQYF. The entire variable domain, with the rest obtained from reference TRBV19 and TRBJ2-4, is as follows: DGGITQSPKYLFRKEGQNVTLSCEQNLNHDAMYWYRQDPGQGLRLIYYSQIVNDFQKGDIAEGYSVSREKKESFPLTVTSAQKNPTAFYLCASSMRDRGEQYFGAGTRLSVL.

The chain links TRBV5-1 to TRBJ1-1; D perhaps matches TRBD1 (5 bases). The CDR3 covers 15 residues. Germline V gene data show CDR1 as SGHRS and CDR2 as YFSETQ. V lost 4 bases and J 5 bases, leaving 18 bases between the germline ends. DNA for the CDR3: TGCGCCAGCAGCCCGCGTGAAGGCAGGGCAACTGAAGCTTTCTTT. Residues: CASSPREGRATEAFF.

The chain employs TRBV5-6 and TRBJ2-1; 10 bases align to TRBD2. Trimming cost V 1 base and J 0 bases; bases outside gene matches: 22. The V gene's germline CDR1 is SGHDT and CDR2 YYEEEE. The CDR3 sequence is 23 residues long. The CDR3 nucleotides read TGTGCCAGCAGCTTGTTGGAGCGGGGGGGCAGTTCTTCTCTCAAAAGCTCCTACAATGAGCAGTTCTTC. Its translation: CASSLLERGGSSSLKSSYNEQFF.

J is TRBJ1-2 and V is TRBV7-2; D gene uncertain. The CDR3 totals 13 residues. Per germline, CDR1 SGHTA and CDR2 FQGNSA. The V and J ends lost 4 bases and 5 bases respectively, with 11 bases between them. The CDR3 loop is CASSSDLGYGYTF. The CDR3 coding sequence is TGTGCCAGCAGCTCGGACCTGGGTTATGGCTACACCTTC.

The CDR3 DNA follows: TGTGCCTTATCGGCGGGCGGGGTCAGCACAGATACGCAGTATTTT. It specifies CALSAGGVSTDTQYF. The rearrangement joins TRBV10-3 to TRBJ2-3; weak D call: TRBD2 (6 bases). The V gene's germline CDR1 is ENHRY and CDR2 SYGVKD. Trimming stripped 11 bases from V and 0 bases from J, with 18 bases between. The CDR3 runs to 15 residues.

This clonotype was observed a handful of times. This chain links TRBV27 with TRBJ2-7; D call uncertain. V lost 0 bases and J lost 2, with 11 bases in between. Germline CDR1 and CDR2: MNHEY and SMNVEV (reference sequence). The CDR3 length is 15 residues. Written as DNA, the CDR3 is TGTGCCAGCAGTTTATCGATTGGGCGGACCTACGAGCAGTACTTC. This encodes CASSLSIGRTYEQYF.

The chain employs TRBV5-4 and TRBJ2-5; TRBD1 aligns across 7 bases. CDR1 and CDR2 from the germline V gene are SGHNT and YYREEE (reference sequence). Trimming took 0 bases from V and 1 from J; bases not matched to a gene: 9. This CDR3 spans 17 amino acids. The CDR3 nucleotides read TGTGCCAGCAGCTTGGGCCCCCAGGGGGTTGGCCAAGAGACCCAGTACTTC. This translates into CASSLGPQGVGQETQYF.

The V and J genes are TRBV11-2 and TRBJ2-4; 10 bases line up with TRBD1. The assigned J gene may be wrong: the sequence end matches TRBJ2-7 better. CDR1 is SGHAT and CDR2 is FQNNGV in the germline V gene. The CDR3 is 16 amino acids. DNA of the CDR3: TGTGCCAGCAGCTCTCCTCGGGACAGGGGTTTCTACGAGCAGTACTTC. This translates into CASSSPRDRGFYEQYF.

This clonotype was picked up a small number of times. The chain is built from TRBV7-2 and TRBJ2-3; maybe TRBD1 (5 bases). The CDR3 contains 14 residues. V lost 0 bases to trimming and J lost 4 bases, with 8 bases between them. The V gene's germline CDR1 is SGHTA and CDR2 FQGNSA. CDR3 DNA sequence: TGTGCCAGCAGCTTAGCAGGGGTCGCAGATACGCAGTATTTT. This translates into CASSLAGVADTQYF.

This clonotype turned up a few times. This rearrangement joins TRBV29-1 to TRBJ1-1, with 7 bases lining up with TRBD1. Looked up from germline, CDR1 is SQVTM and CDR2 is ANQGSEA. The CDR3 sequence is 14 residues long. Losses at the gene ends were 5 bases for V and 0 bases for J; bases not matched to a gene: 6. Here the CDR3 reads CSVRRQGMNTEAFF. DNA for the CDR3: TGCAGCGTTAGACGACAGGGAATGAACACTGAAGCTTTCTTT. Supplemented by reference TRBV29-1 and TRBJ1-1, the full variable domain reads SAVISQKPSRDICQRGTSLTIQCQVDSQVTMMFWYRQQPGQSLTLIATANQGSEATYESGFVIDKFPISRPNLTFSTLTVSNMSPEDSSIYLCSVRRQGMNTEAFFGQGTRLTVV.

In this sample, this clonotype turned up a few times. CDR3 coding DNA: TGTGCCAGCAGCCCCAATGGCTGGAGTTCGTTCTTC. Translation gives CASSPNGWSSFF. This chain uses TRBV11-2 with TRBJ2-1; D ambiguous. Trimming took 5 bases from V and 15 from J, leaving 17 bases between them. The CDR3 is made up of 12 amino acids. Germline V lookup: CDR1 SGHAT, CDR2 FQNNGV.

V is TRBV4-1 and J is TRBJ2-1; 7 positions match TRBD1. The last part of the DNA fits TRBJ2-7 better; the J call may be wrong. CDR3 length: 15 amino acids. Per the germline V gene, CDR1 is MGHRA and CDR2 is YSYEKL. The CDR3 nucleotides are TGCGCCAGCAGCCAAGATCAGGGGGTATACAATGAGCAGTACTTC. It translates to CASSQDQGVYNEQYF.

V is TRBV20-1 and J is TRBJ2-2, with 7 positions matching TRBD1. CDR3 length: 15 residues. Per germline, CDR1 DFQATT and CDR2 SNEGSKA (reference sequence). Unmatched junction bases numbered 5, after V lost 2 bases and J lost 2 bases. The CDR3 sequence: CSARIQGTNTGELFF. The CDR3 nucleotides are TGCAGTGCTAGAATACAGGGGACCAACACCGGGGAGCTGTTTTTT.